The clone carrying this T cell receptor (beta chain) was observed a handful of times. The target antigen is unknown. Both 60 Vbeta primers and 13 Jbeta primers went into the PCR. As originally analysed: Roughly 11 million shared chains were among the roughly 80 million unique TCR beta chains that a later analysis counted. Clones were sequenced by immunoSEQ multiplex PCR, and TCRdb holds only the in-frame ones, with some missing. Clone size and the V and J calls come from that table; the DNA yielded D and trimming. This sample has approximately 100,000 clones, with more than 75% found just once. The data are from a study of cytomegalovirus exposure and HLA in healthy donors. Study observations and caveats: An analysis was carried out later, and it reportedly showed fewer N-insertions in an Asian-associated ancestry cluster than the roughly 670-donor mean. A few of the chains that were CMV-associated were confirmed in vitro to be specific for CMV antigens.

With 3 bases removed from V and 7 bases from J, the gap between germline ends came to 20 bases. This CDR3 has 16 amino acids. In germline, CDR1 is SGDLS, CDR2 YYNGEE. Input material: PBMCs. The clonotype was recovered from a woman aged 45-60 years in good health and CMV-seropositive. The chain recombines TRBV9 with TRBJ1-5, with D possibly being TRBD1 (5 bases). The CDR3 spells CASSGGIGGEEQPQHF. The CDR3 nucleotides read TGTGCCAGCAGCGGAGGGATCGGGGGTGAGGAACAGCCCCAGCATTTT.